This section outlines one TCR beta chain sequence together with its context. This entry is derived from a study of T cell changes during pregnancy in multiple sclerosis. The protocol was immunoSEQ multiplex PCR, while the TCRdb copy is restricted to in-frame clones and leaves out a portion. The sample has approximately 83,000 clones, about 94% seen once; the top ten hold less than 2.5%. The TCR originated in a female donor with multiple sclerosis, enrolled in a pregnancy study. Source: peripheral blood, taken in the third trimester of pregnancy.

CDR3 sequence reads: CASSTRDSTGNTIYF. CDR3 nucleotide sequence: TGTGCCAGCAGCACTAGGGACAGCACTGGAAACACCATATATTTT. The gene calls are TRBV5-6 and TRBJ1-3; 7 positions match TRBD1. With V trimmed by 4 bases and J by 2 bases, 6 bases remained unmatched. The CDR3 covers 15 residues. Looked up from germline, CDR1 is SGHDT and CDR2 is YYEEEE. Full variable domain (remainder filled in from reference TRBV5-6 and TRBJ1-3): DAGVTQSPTHLIKTRGQQVTLRCSPKSGHDTVSWYQQALGQGPQFIFQYYEEEERQRGNFPDRFSGHQFPNYSSELNVNALLLGDSALYLCASSTRDSTGNTIYFGEGSWLTVV.